This TCR beta chain emerged from a study of CD8 T cells in Susac syndrome. This CDR3 has 13 amino acids. V gave up 0 bases and J gave up 6 bases, with 9 bases separating them. In germline, CDR1 is LGHNA, CDR2 YSLEER. cDNA came from around 0.5 to 1 ug RNA primed by random hexamers. TCRdb itself ran the immunoSEQ multiplex PCR reads through MiXCR, one entry per CDR3 protein. The sample lists about 300,000 distinct CDR3 sequences; 75% to 85% were seen once. This clonotype was obtained from a human donor with multiple sclerosis. The chain is built from TRBV4-3 and TRBJ2-7; no firm D call. The material sequenced was CD8+ T cells from PBMCs. The CDR3 spells CASSQDLTPEQYF. CDR3 DNA sequence: TGCGCCAGCAGCCAAGATTTAACTCCCGAGCAGTACTTC.